This T cell receptor beta chain is from a study of cytomegalovirus exposure and HLA in healthy donors (dated by TCRdb to about 2017). With regard to the full study: According to an earlier analysis of a few hundred of the donors, about 179 million T cells yielded roughly 110 million unique TCR beta sequences and around 300 Gb of sequence data. Alongside the repertoire data, information on donor age, sex, ethnicity and CMV serostatus was compiled. The study aimed to test whether signatures of past pathogen exposure could be identified by cataloging public T cell receptors. In a later analysis, previously published TCR beta repertoires from 666 donors were re-analyzed and high-resolution HLA genotyping was added so that TCR occurrence patterns could be studied. Among the roughly 380 genotyped donors, around 81% belonged to the genetic ancestry cluster associated with self-reported Caucasian donors. In a later genetic analysis, genome-wide SNP genotypes for 398 of the 666 donors were used, and that subset was treated as a discovery cohort. To predict cytomegalovirus infection status, the study brought together high-throughput TCR immunosequencing, statistical association of individual TCRs with disease status, and machine learning. Roughly 5 DR-DQ haplotypes were handled as single units for association and clustering, since linkage in the cohort was strong. On average, 235,054 unique TCR beta nucleotide sequences were sequenced per donor among some 430 genotyped donors of the cohort, with approximately 18% of those sequences being non-productive. Besides the first cohort of 550 to 750 subjects, a separate validation cohort made up of around 120 different subjects was used. The number of donors typed differed by locus, with about 629-630 for A, B, C, DRB1 and DQB1, approximately 500 for DQA1, 600 to 610 for DPA1, and approximately 470 for DPB1. In the later analysis, no new phenotypic data were used to find candidate immune exposures; instead, reliance was placed on TCR beta sequences and their occurrence across donors. To decide whether each TCR beta V gene segment behaved as functional or pseudogenic, an earlier analysis of approximately 590 of the donors relied on high-throughput TCR beta sequencing. All discovery cohort repertoires had been generated using a single sequencing platform. Class I and class II HLA loci were covered by the typing at four-digit resolution. An early release that covered 500 to 800 HLA-typed donors contained around 300 gigabases of sequencing data and 85 million to 100 million unique TCR sequences. The study profiled the T cell repertoires of under 850 subjects by immunosequencing and related them to cytomegalovirus serostatus.

As to this clone: Its antigen has not been determined. No base quality information exists; no much larger clone differs at one position.

Trimming costs V 4 bases and J 2 bases, and their ends lie 18 bases apart. From a lookup of the germline V gene, CDR1 and CDR2 are SGHVS and FNYEAQ. From its cysteine to its phenylalanine, the CDR3 spans 16 amino acids. Only CDR3 DNA is held: 48 bases, read in frame from base 1. Libraries were prepared through the immunoSEQ multiplex PCR assay. For the multiplex PCR, a mixture combining 60 forward primers for TCR Vbeta segments and 13 reverse primers for TCR Jbeta segments was used. The CDR3 region of rearranged TCR beta genes was amplified from genomic DNA with a multiplex PCR assay. The amplified TCR beta libraries were sequenced on the Illumina HiSeq System as 87-base-pair reads. Under the source paper's analysis protocol: In a later analysis, some 80 million unique TCR beta chains were counted across the approximately 620 repertoires, and around 11 million of these chains were shared by at least two donors. To remove PCR and sequencing errors, raw reads were error-corrected and collapsed into unique sequences using a nearest-neighbor algorithm that merged closely related sequences. To assign V, D and J gene segments, CDR3 sequences were aligned to IMGT reference sequences. For a sequence to be retained, a match of at least six nucleotides to both a V gene segment and a J gene segment was required. A rearrangement was called productive if the CDR3 had no stop codons and remained in frame with V and J, and every other rearrangement was called non-productive. CDR3 was defined according to IMGT convention as the region running from the second conserved V-encoded cysteine to the conserved J-encoded phenylalanine. Sequences without an unambiguous match to a single V gene segment were excluded from the earlier analysis of 587 of the donors. In an earlier analysis of 450 to 700 of the donors, V segments were called functional above 56.7% productive rearrangements and were called segregating when the between-donor standard deviation exceeded 5%. A statistical classification framework was built to diagnose cytomegalovirus status from the catalog of TCR beta chain sequences. In a later analysis, TCR nucleotide sequences were compared against IMGT/GENE-DB human TR gene sequences so that V and J genes could be assigned. Using the TCRdist pipeline, a later analysis assigned CDR3 sequences along with most-parsimonious VDJ recombination scenarios. In a later analysis, each TCR beta chain was defined by its CDR3 amino acid sequence together with its V-gene family, and reads without a unique V-gene family were excluded. To address suspected cross-contamination and a sequencing artifact, a later analysis removed around 590 highly shared, low-generation-probability nucleotide sequences. In a later analysis, a clonal expansion index for each public chain was calculated from normalized within-repertoire ranks of inferred template counts. A later analysis computed generation probabilities with a VDJ recombination model fitted to out-of-frame rearrangements, and checked the results against IGoR. In a later analysis, hypergeometric tests were used to score TCR-TCR, TCR-HLA and TCR-CMV co-occurrence, with a repertoire-size bias correction applied to TCR pairs. To estimate false discovery rates, a later analysis permuted the HLA or CMV assignments 20 times. In a later analysis, co-occurring TCRs were grouped using DBSCAN, and TCRdist sequence similarity was added for clustering within HLA-allele-positive subsets. For co-occurrence clustering, repertoires with fewer than 30,000 or more than 120,000 public chains were excluded, along with about five repertoires with anomalous nucleotide sharing. TCRdb took this table from immuneACCESS and kept in-frame rearrangements with V and J called. Such tables lack part of the clones; where checked against another copy, unresolved V genes explain under half of the gap, and the rest is unexplained. V, J and clone size were drawn from that table, and D and trimming were deduced from the DNA. Within this sample are roughly 130,000 clones, with about 80% of them counted one time only. Roughly 3.5% of the sample belongs to the ten largest clones.

The cohort was made up of approximately 670 healthy bone marrow donors. Cohort members were all nominally healthy when sampled, although unrecorded immune exposures were likely present. The donor was CMV seronegative and was included in the group of under 450 seronegative cohort members. Every donor gave a peripheral blood sample, and the peripheral blood mononuclear cells from that sample were used for TCR beta sequencing. The Qiagen DNeasy Blood Extraction Kit was used to extract genomic DNA from the blood cell samples. Beyond this particular receptor, the publication reports: In a later analysis, HLA-associated TCR beta chains showed more clonal expansion and lower generation probabilities than non-associated chains that were equally common. Because HLA typing was unavailable for some donors at each locus, only the typed subset was used in association tests. Strong co-occurrence of HLA alleles, especially DR and DQ, made assigning TCR associations to individual alleles difficult. Most CMV-associated TCR beta chains appeared to be HLA-restricted in a later analysis, and the HLA associations seemed to be driven largely by CMV exposure. It was suggested by the authors that the approach could potentially be generalized to other disease states and immunological phenotypes. A total of some 180 TCR beta chains were listed by the study as associated with cytomegalovirus. For the cohort, immune exposure information was limited to CMV serostatus. A further reported finding was that TCR beta sequences accurately predicted the HLA-A and HLA-B alleles for most subjects in the first cohort. Cytomegalovirus status was reported to be diagnosed by the classifier with high specificity and sensitivity in both the original and validation cohorts. A later analysis reported that several top co-occurrence clusters appeared linked to parvovirus B19, influenza, CMV and Epstein-Barr virus. Because counts were too low, more than 15 rarely observed V segments, including chromosome 9 orphons, were excluded from the earlier analysis of some 590 of the donors. This cohort had only TCR beta chains sequenced, and the lack of alpha or paired-chain data limited which features could be detected. A few of the identified cytomegalovirus-associated TCR beta chains were confirmed in vitro to be specific for cytomegalovirus antigens. The sequencing pipeline was judged likely to have produced a cluster of highly shared sequence variants as a technical artifact. A later genetic analysis reported fewer N-insertions in productive TCRs among donors in an Asian-associated ancestry cluster than the approximately 700-donor mean. Because the 87-base-pair reads could not distinguish some IMGT-functional V segments, including TRBV6-2 and TRBV6-3, those segments were excluded. In a later analysis, the rate of TCR association differed among HLA loci, with DRB1 alleles having the most associated TCRs and HLA-C alleles having the fewest. An association between a missense DCLRE1C variant and V-gene and J-gene trimming of TCR beta chains was found in a later genetic analysis and replicated in an independent cohort. In an earlier analysis of around 600 of the donors, most TCR beta V segments were observed in productive rearrangements about 87% or about 30% of the time, broadly matching IMGT annotations. Specific HLA alleles were associated with 16,951 TCR beta sequences at a false discovery rate of 0.05 in a later analysis. Across donors, most TCR sequences were observed very rarely, whereas some public TCRs were present in many individuals. Linkage disequilibrium might explain the correlated functional status among segregating V segments, but an unknown experimental factor could not be ruled out. Presence/absence analyses assumed roughly uniform sequencing depth across donors, an assumption that may not hold.

The rearrangement joined TRBV7-6 to TRBJ2-7; the D region possibly corresponds to TRBD1 (6 bases align). The receptor's source is a male donor in good health and CMV-seronegative. Sequencing was done on a sample of PBMCs. The base sequence is TGTGCCAGCAGCTCAGTTCTCGGACAGAGAGCCTACGAGCAGTACTTC. Translated, it gives CASSSVLGQRAYEQYF.